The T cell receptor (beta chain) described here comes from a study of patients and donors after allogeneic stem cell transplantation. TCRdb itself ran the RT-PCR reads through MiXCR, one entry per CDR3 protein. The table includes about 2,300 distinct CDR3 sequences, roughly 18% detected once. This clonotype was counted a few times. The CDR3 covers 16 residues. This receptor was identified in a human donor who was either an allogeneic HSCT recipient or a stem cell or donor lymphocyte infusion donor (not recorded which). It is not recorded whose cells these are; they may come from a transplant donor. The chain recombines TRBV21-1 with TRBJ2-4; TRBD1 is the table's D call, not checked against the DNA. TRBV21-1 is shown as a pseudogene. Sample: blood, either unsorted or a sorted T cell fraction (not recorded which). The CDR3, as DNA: TGTGCCAGCAGCACCCTACCCAGGGTTACCAAAAACATTCAGTACTTC. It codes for CASSTLPRVTKNIQYF.